This T cell receptor beta chain is drawn from a study of blood T cell repertoires in COVID-19. The CDR3 sequence is 16 residues long. The V and J ends lost 4 bases and 1 base respectively, with 11 bases between them. CDR1 and CDR2 (germline): SGHDN, FVKESK. This table comes from immunoSEQ multiplex PCR, and its TCRdb copy is limited to in-frame clones, with some not included. Of fewer than 250,000 clones in the sample, 87% were seen once. The source material was PBMCs or T cells enriched from blood (not recorded which). This TCR was recovered from a man aged 30 to 39 who had recovered from COVID-19. The V call is TRBV14, the J call TRBJ1-6; possibly TRBD1 for D (6 bases). The CDR3 spells CASSPGDFSYNSPLHF. The DNA of the CDR3 is TGTGCCAGCAGCCCAGGGGATTTTTCCTATAATTCACCCCTCCACTTT.